Listed below are T cell receptor beta chains from one sample, sequenced in a study of blood T cell repertoires in COVID-19. The table came from immunoSEQ multiplex PCR; TCRdb's copy has only in-frame clones and leaves some out. Of about 69,000 clones listed, 90% are singletons. The sample taken for sequencing was peripheral blood. These receptors came from a man aged 50-59 years with acute or convalescent COVID-19. Both conserved end residues are trimmed from each CDR3.

TRBV20-1	SALQDGGYT
TRBV27	VSSLTGAPDTQY
TRBV5-4	ASSPRGQGETEAF
TRBV7-9	ASSSPGGGGNSPLH
TRBV5-1	ASSLGQTYNEQF
TRBV2	ASGRTGKDQPQH
TRBV19	ASSFRQYNEQF
TRBV19	ASRVGTGLSQPQH
TRBV7-2	ASSLTGMNTEAF
TRBV18	ASSPGLAGGIDEQF
TRBV4-1	ASSQDRSMGTEAF
TRBV27	ASREGRDRDHEQY
TRBV5-1	ASMRLPMNTEAF
TRBV24-1	ATSDYPGEQF
TRBV19	ASSIEGETEAF
TRBV27	ASSLYAGQGWDEQY
TRBV19	ASSLLTGRMIGTEAF
TRBV3-1/TRBV3-2	ASSHRTPDTSF
TRBV25-1	ASSEQGATNYGYT
TRBV7-8	ASSLAYAGGSIKGSGANVLT
TRBV7-9	ASSLEAGVEDYGYT
TRBV27	ATRQFNYGYT
TRBV9	ASSRAGAYSGNTIY
TRBV7-2	ASSLELRGELF
TRBV12-3/TRBV12-4	ASSPGYEQY
TRBV5-1	ASSLGTSGLNEQF
TRBV2	ATLGTFSYEQY
TRBV9	ASSARLLSYEQY
TRBV19	ASRAYSAGDTEAF
TRBV5-1	ASSTGLSTDTQY
TRBV7-9	ASSSPPGLGGETQY
TRBV2	ASGIRGTEKLF
TRBV2	ASSELGQGAGGANVLT
TRBV10-1	ATKVQGRWSYNEQF
TRBV15	ATSRDLTVSYEQY
TRBV25-1	ASSPAGTGELF
TRBV7-6	ASSLVTVSLSGNTIY
TRBV7-9	ASSFQTEYPATNEKLF
TRBV11-3	ASSLDRWGQGLPYEQY
TRBV29-1	SVGGGGDTEAF
TRBV27	ASSSLSGRWTYEQY
TRBV7-9	ASSPDRLPGELF
TRBV6-5	ASSYRGYGYT
TRBV30	AWREAGRDTGELF
TRBV27	ASSLSLSGGSTEQY